This T cell receptor (beta chain) comes out of a study of CD4+ T cells in melanoma. Sequenced by immunoSEQ multiplex PCR; TCRdb stores in-frame clones only, minus some. The sample lists about 110,000 clones; 92% were seen once. The TCR sequence derives from a human donor with melanoma. The sample was peripheral blood.

This chain's CDR3 is CASSLEGDSSSPLHF. DNA for the CDR3: TGTGCCAGCAGCTTAGAGGGGGACAGTAGTTCACCCCTCCACTTT. The chain recombines TRBV7-2 with TRBJ1-6; 7 bases line up with TRBD1. Germline V gene lookup returns CDR1 SGHTA and CDR2 FQGNSA. With V trimmed by 1 base and J by 9 bases, 6 bases remained unmatched. The CDR3 is 15 residues long.